These 10 T cell receptor beta chains were all obtained from the same sample, sequenced in a study of cytomegalovirus exposure and HLA in healthy donors. PCR involved 60 Vbeta and 13 Jbeta primers. TCRdb's copy holds only in-frame clones and misses some; the assay was immunoSEQ multiplex PCR. The table lists 110,000 to 150,000 clones, 80% of them singletons. Sequences were obtained from PBMCs. These TCRs come from a man between 35 and 55 years old in good health and CMV-seronegative.

The rearrangement uses TRBV11-2 and TRBJ1-1; tentatively, D is TRBD1 (5 bases). V was clipped by 5 bases and J by 7 bases, with 20 bases between them. The CDR3 is 15 residues long. Germline V gene sequence: CDR1 SGHAT, CDR2 FQNNGV. The CDR3 nucleotides read TGTGCCAGCAGCCCTCCCGCAGCCAGGGCAGTTGAAGCTTTCTTT. Amino acid sequence: CASSPPAARAVEAFF.

J is TRBJ1-2 and V is TRBV5-1; weak D call: TRBD1 (5 bases). This CDR3 contains 15 residues. Looked up from germline, CDR1 is SGHRS and CDR2 is YFSETQ. V was trimmed by 4 bases and J by 2 bases, leaving 15 bases between them. The CDR3 sequence is CASSAAVGQNYGYTF. CDR3 DNA sequence: TGCGCCAGCAGCGCTGCTGTGGGGCAAAACTATGGCTACACCTTC.

This clone was counted a single time. V usage is TRBV5-1 and J usage is TRBJ1-2; possible D gene TRBD1, 5 bases. CDR3 size: 16 residues. V was trimmed by 5 bases and J by 1 base, leaving 18 bases between them. CDR1 is SGHRS and CDR2 is YFSETQ in the germline V gene. The CDR3 sequence is CASSPGPRQSNYGYTF. The CDR3 DNA is TGCGCCAGCAGTCCCGGACCGCGACAGAGTAACTATGGCTACACCTTC.

V usage is TRBV29-1 and J usage is TRBJ2-7; 12 bases match TRBD1. V lost 3 bases and J lost 5; bases outside the gene matches: 11. CDR3 length: 16 amino acids. Germline CDR1 is SQVTM and CDR2 is ANQGSEA. The CDR3 coding sequence is TGCAGCGTTGACGGGACAGGGGGCCATTCCCCCCACGAGCAGTACTTC. Amino acid sequence: CSVDGTGGHSPHEQYF.

This chain connects TRBV7-2 to TRBJ2-7; 8 nucleotides match TRBD2. The CDR3 contains 13 residues. Looked up from germline, CDR1 is SGHTA and CDR2 is FQGNSA. Trimming cost V 3 bases and J 6 bases; bases outside gene matches: 4. The CDR3 coding sequence is TGTGCCAGCAGCTTTGGGCGGGGGGTCGAGCAGTACTTC. Residues: CASSFGRGVEQYF.

The V call is TRBV9, the J call TRBJ1-1, with TRBD1 matching 7 bases. CDR3 length: 13 amino acids. V trimming: 5 bases; J trimming: 5 bases; junction bases outside the gene matches: 6. CDR1 and CDR2 (germline): SGDLS, YYNGEE. CDR3 coding DNA: TGTGCCAGCAGACCACAGGGGCCGACTGAAGCTTTCTTT. This gives the protein CASRPQGPTEAFF.

Worth noting for this clone: At the DNA level, this CDR3 is encoded by other sequences in the same sample as well. The gene calls are TRBV7-3 and TRBJ1-1, with 8 bases lining up with TRBD1. Germline CDR1 and CDR2: SGHTA and FQGTGA. Unmatched junction bases numbered 4, after V lost 6 bases and J lost 4 bases. This CDR3 has 13 residues. The CDR3: CASSPTGGTEAFF. The CDR3 region has the DNA TGTGCCAGCAGTCCTACAGGGGGCACTGAAGCTTTCTTT.

The chain couples TRBV10-1 to TRBJ2-5; D call uncertain. The V and J ends lost 2 bases and 4 bases respectively, with 5 bases between them. Looked up from germline, CDR1 is WNHNN and CDR2 is SYGVQD (reference sequence). The CDR3 contains 12 residues. DNA of the CDR3: TGCGCCAGCAGTGAGGTCGGAGAGACCCAGTACTTC. Amino acids: CASSEVGETQYF.

V is TRBV16 and J is TRBJ2-3, with D tentatively TRBD1 (5 bases). The CDR3 is 14 residues long. Germline values: CDR1 KGHSY, CDR2 FQNENV. V was pared by 3 bases and J by 2 bases, with 9 bases between. CDR3 bases: TGTGCCAGCAGCCACAGGGTGGCCACAGATACGCAGTATTTT. This sequence encodes CASSHRVATDTQYF.

This chain connects TRBV7-2 to TRBJ2-6; D not resolved. This CDR3 region has 15 residues. Germline V gene data show CDR1 as SGHTA and CDR2 as FQGNSA. Trimming left V 6 bases short and J 2 bases short, with 11 bases between. The chain's CDR3 is CASSSSVTGANVLTF. In DNA form, the CDR3 reads TGTGCCAGCAGTTCCTCGGTCACTGGGGCCAACGTCCTGACTTTC.